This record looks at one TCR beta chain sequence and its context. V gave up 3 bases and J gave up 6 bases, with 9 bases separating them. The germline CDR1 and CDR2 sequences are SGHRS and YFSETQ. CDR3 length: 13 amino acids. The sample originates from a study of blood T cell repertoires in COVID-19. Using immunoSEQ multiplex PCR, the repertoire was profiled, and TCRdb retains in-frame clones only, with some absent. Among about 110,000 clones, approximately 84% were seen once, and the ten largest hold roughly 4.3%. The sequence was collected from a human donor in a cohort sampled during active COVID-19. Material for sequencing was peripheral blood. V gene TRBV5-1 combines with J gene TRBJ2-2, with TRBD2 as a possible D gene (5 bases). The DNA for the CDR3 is TGCGCCAGCAGCTACCCCGGGGCCGGGGAGCTGTTTTTT. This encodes CASSYPGAGELFF.